The T cell receptor beta chain under discussion was sequenced for a study of blood T cell repertoires in COVID-19. Authors' analysis steps: It was from reference gene primer amplification that nucleated cell counts were estimated. The table came from immunoSEQ multiplex PCR; TCRdb's copy has only in-frame clones and leaves some out. V and J calls and clone size are those listed in that table; D and trimming were worked out from the DNA. The sample includes under 300,000 clones, over 75% seen only once; the top ten take 1.9%. In Cohort 3, a recovered donor had either two negative PCRs, clearance, or symptom resolution. What was sequenced was PBMCs or T cells enriched from blood (not recorded which). This TCR derives from a woman between 45 and 65 years old who had recovered from COVID-19.

CDR3 bases: TGTGCCAGTAGTTCCATGGGACTAGGAGGCTACAATGAGCAGTTCTTC. As protein: CASSSMGLGGYNEQFF. The V gene is TRBV19, the J gene TRBJ2-1; 8 nucleotides match TRBD2. The CDR3 is made up of 16 amino acids. The germline gives CDR1 LNHDA, CDR2 SQIVND (reference sequence). V was clipped by 5 bases and J by 3 bases; unmatched bases: 9.